The entry that follows covers one T cell receptor (beta chain) sequence. Authors' analysis steps: Reference gene primers were amplified, and this amplification served to estimate nucleated cell counts. This table comes from immunoSEQ multiplex PCR, and its TCRdb copy is limited to in-frame clones, with some not included. V and J calls and clone size are given by that table; D and trimming were obtained from the DNA. The sample includes 120,000 or so clones, around nine tenths of them seen just once. This sample stems from a study of blood T cell repertoires in COVID-19. Whole-study context: Whether acute or convalescent, the COVID-19 samples came from the United States, Italy and Spain. Sources were T cells, B-cell-depleted T cells, or PBMCs; the material itself was cDNA or gDNA.

This receptor was taken from a man aged 45 to 65 with acute or convalescent COVID-19. Sequenced sample: peripheral blood.

CDR3 nucleotide sequence: TGTGCCAGCAGCCTGCAAGGACAGATCTATGGCTACACCTTC. Translation: CASSLQGQIYGYTF. The chain is built from TRBV5-4 and TRBJ1-2; TRBD1 might be the D (6 bases). CDR3 length: 14 residues. CDR1 is SGHNT, CDR2 YYREEE, per germline (reference sequence). V lost 4 bases and J lost 4, with 14 bases in between.